This is a list of T cell receptor beta chains from one sample in a study of beta chain features in type 1 diabetes. Sequenced by immunoSEQ multiplex PCR; TCRdb stores in-frame clones only, minus some. There are 350,000 to 450,000 clones in the sample; about 15% occur only once, and roughly 0.04% lies in the top ten. Sequenced: naive CD4+ T cells from blood. The origin of the receptors is a man aged 30 to 45 in good health. Both conserved end residues are part of each CDR3. The D gene is left open where the match is weak. The listing skips clone size in some rows; elsewhere it reads once, few, many or a size class.

TRBJ1-6,.,TRBV13,TRBD1,CASSFGTGNSPLHF,TGTGCCAGCAGCTTTGGGACAGGTAATTCACCCCTCCACTTT
TRBJ2-3,.,TRBV7-7,.,CASSLGASTDTQYF,TGTGCTAGCAGCCTCGGGGCTAGCACAGATACGCAGTATTTT
TRBJ1-1,.,TRBV5-1,.,CASSLASSDTEAFF,TGCGCCAGCAGCTTGGCATCTTCGGACACTGAAGCTTTCTTT
TRBJ2-1,.,TRBV13,.,CASSHTAGLDINEQFF,TGTGCCAGCAGCCACACGGCGGGACTTGATATCAATGAGCAGTTCTTC
TRBJ2-7,few,TRBV6-5,.,CASRRNYEQYF,TGTGCCAGCAGAAGGAACTACGAGCAGTACTTC
TRBJ1-1,.,TRBV14,.,CASSQVGQLGTEAFF,TGTGCCAGCAGCCAAGTCGGCCAACTGGGCACTGAAGCTTTCTTT
TRBJ2-1,.,TRBV7-3,.,CASSLGDEQFF,TGTGCCAGCAGCTTAGGAGATGAGCAGTTCTTC
TRBJ2-5,few,TRBV19,.,CASSIGGTDQETQYF,TGTGCCAGTAGTATTGGTGGGACGGACCAAGAGACCCAGTACTTC
TRBJ2-3,.,TRBV5-1,TRBD1,CASSLTGTGIDTQYF,TGCGCCAGCAGCTTAACCGGGACAGGGATAGATACGCAGTATTTT
TRBJ2-5,.,TRBV7-8,TRBD2,CASSPRLAGGQETQYF,TGTGCCAGCAGCCCGAGACTAGCGGGGGGGCAAGAGACCCAGTACTTC
TRBJ2-1,few,TRBV29-1,TRBD1,CSAGQGASYNEQFF,TGCAGCGCCGGACAGGGGGCCTCCTACAATGAGCAGTTCTTC
TRBJ2-3,few,TRBV9,.,CASSPLGFGSDTQYF,TGTGCCAGCAGCCCCCTGGGATTTGGGTCAGATACGCAGTATTTT
TRBJ2-1,.,TRBV11-3,.,CASSSRLSEQFF,TGTGCCAGCAGCTCCCGGCTAAGCGAGCAGTTCTTC
TRBJ1-1,.,TRBV30,TRBD1,CAWSVTGQGASEAFF,TGTGCCTGGAGTGTAACGGGACAGGGGGCATCTGAAGCTTTCTTT
TRBJ2-5,.,TRBV5-4,.,CASSAQETQYF,TGTGCCAGCAGCGCTCAAGAGACCCAGTACTTC
TRBJ2-2,.,TRBV7-2,TRBD1,CASSLAGTGSPGELFF,TGTGCCAGCAGCCTCGCCGGGACAGGGAGTCCCGGGGAGCTGTTTTTT
TRBJ2-1,few,TRBV5-1,.,CASSSRLDYNEQFF,TGCGCCAGCAGCTCGCGACTAGATTACAATGAGCAGTTCTTC
TRBJ2-1,few,TRBV4-3,TRBD2,CASSSRWTGTSGSEQFF,TGCGCCAGCAGCTCTCGTTGGACCGGGACTAGCGGGAGTGAGCAGTTCTTC
TRBJ1-1,few,TRBV30,.,CAWERRTNTEAFF,TGTGCCTGGGAGCGACGGACGAACACTGAAGCTTTCTTT
TRBJ2-1,few,TRBV7-2,.,CASSLVLGTHNEQFF,TGTGCCAGCAGCTTAGTTTTGGGGACTCACAATGAGCAGTTCTTC
TRBJ2-5,few,TRBV4-1,.,CASSQDSGRLRGGKETQYF,TGCGCCAGCAGCCAAGATTCGGGCCGCTTGCGGGGAGGAAAAGAGACCCAGTACTTC
TRBJ2-5,.,TRBV4-1,.,CASSQVLIQDQETQYF,TGCGCCAGCAGCCAAGTACTAATTCAGGACCAAGAGACCCAGTACTTC
TRBJ2-5,few,TRBV6-1,.,CASSGDLVEPQYF,TGTGCCAGCAGTGGGGACTTGGTAGAACCCCAGTACTTC
TRBJ2-3,.,TRBV30,.,CAWSEGTSTTDTQYF,TGTGCCTGGAGCGAAGGGACAAGTACTACAGATACGCAGTATTTT
TRBJ2-3,.,TRBV6-1,.,CASSEGRTDTQYF,TGTGCCAGCAGTGAAGGGAGGACAGATACGCAGTATTTT
TRBJ1-2,.,TRBV7-9,.,CASSLDQGIDYGYTF,TGTGCCAGCAGCTTAGACCAGGGGATCGACTATGGCTACACCTTC
TRBJ1-6,few,TRBV28,TRBD1,CASSPWDRASPLHF,TGTGCCAGCAGTCCCTGGGACAGGGCTTCACCCCTCCACTTT
TRBJ2-3,few,TRBV7-9,.,CASSRGWVSTDTQYF,TGTGCCAGCAGCCGCGGCTGGGTTAGCACAGATACGCAGTATTTT
TRBJ1-1,few,TRBV7-9,.,CASSERKGGTEAFF,TGTGCCAGCAGCGAAAGAAAGGGAGGCACTGAAGCTTTCTTT
TRBJ2-3,few,TRBV5-4,TRBD2,CASSLRTSGSDTQYF,TGTGCCAGCAGCTTAAGGACTAGCGGTTCAGATACGCAGTATTTT
TRBJ2-5,few,TRBV27,.,CASSLIGQGEETQYF,TGTGCCAGCAGCCTCATCGGGCAGGGCGAAGAGACCCAGTACTTC
TRBJ1-1,.,TRBV18,TRBD1,CASSPSRTGTNTEAFF,TGTGCCAGCTCGCCTTCCAGGACAGGAACGAACACTGAAGCTTTCTTT
TRBJ2-1,.,TRBV7-9,.,CASSLPLVSYNEQFF,TGTGCCAGCAGCTTACCGCTAGTTTCCTACAATGAGCAGTTCTTC
TRBJ2-1,.,TRBV13,TRBD1,CASSLASGQGGNEQFF,TGTGCCAGCAGCTTAGCCTCCGGACAGGGGGGCAATGAGCAGTTCTTC
TRBJ2-3,.,TRBV9,TRBD1,CASSVKEGALGTDTQYF,TGTGCCAGCAGCGTGAAAGAGGGGGCCTTGGGCACAGATACGCAGTATTTT
TRBJ2-3,few,TRBV29-1,TRBD2,CSVRLLADATDTQYF,TGCAGCGTGCGACTACTAGCGGATGCCACAGATACGCAGTATTTT
TRBJ2-7,few,TRBV5-4,TRBD1,CASSLPTPGQTYEQYF,TGTGCCAGCAGCCTCCCGACACCGGGACAGACCTACGAGCAGTACTTC
TRBJ2-1,.,TRBV9,TRBD1,CASSPLGQGSSYNEQFF,TGTGCCAGCAGCCCATTAGGACAGGGGAGCTCCTACAATGAGCAGTTCTTC
TRBJ1-1,few,TRBV5-1,.,CASSLMDDTEAFF,TGCGCCAGCAGCTTGATGGACGACACTGAAGCTTTCTTT
TRBJ2-1,few,TRBV7-2,TRBD1,CASSSQGNEQFF,TGTGCCAGCAGCTCACAGGGGAATGAGCAGTTCTTC
TRBJ1-3,few,TRBV10-3,TRBD1,CATRQGGNTIYF,TGTGCCACCAGACAGGGTGGAAACACCATATATTTT
TRBJ1-4,.,TRBV30,.,CAWSLEGLDNEKLFF,TGTGCCTGGAGTTTAGAGGGACTTGATAATGAAAAACTGTTTTTT
TRBJ2-2,few,TRBV14,.,CASSRHGGSASTGELFF,TGTGCCAGCAGCAGACACGGTGGTTCAGCTAGCACCGGGGAGCTGTTTTTT
TRBJ2-1,.,TRBV7-9,.,CASSYRGSSSYNEQFF,TGTGCCAGCAGCTACCGAGGGTCAAGCTCCTACAATGAGCAGTTCTTC
TRBJ1-3,few,TRBV30,.,CAWSGSGNTIYF,TGTGCCTGGAGCGGGTCTGGAAACACCATATATTTT
TRBJ2-2,few,TRBV11-2,.,CASSRTVNTGELFF,TGTGCCAGCAGCAGGACAGTAAACACCGGGGAGCTGTTTTTT
TRBJ2-1,.,TRBV9,TRBD1,CASSTSTGTDEQFF,TGTGCCAGCAGCACCTCGACAGGGACGGATGAGCAGTTCTTC
TRBJ2-7,.,TRBV27,.,CASSSTPGVAPYEQYF,TGTGCCAGCAGTTCCACCCCGGGAGTAGCGCCCTACGAGCAGTACTTC
TRBJ2-1,.,TRBV14,.,CASSLQVGPEFF,TGTGCCAGCAGCCTCCAAGTGGGTCCTGAGTTCTTC
TRBJ2-2,.,TRBV5-1,.,CASSLKMSWLPNTGELFF,TGCGCCAGCAGCTTGAAGATGTCGTGGCTCCCGAACACCGGGGAGCTGTTTTTT
TRBJ2-5,.,TRBV9,TRBD1,CASSVLGQGSQETQYF,TGTGCCAGCAGCGTCCTAGGACAGGGGAGTCAAGAGACCCAGTACTTC
TRBJ2-7,once,TRBV7-2,.,CASSFLVWGSYEQYF,TGTGCCAGCAGCTTCTTAGTTTGGGGGTCCTACGAGCAGTACTTC